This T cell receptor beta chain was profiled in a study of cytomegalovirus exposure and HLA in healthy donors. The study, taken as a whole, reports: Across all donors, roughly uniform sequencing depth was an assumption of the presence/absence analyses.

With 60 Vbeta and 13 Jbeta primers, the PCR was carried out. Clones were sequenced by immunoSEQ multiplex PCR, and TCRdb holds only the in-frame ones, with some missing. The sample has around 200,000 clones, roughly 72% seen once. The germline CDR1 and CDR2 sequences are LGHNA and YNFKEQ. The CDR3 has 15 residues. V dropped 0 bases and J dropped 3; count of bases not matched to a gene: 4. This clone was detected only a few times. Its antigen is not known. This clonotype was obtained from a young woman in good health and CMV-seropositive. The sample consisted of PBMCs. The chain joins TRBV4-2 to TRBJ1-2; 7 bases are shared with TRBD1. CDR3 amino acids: CASSQDRGTDYGYTF. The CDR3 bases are TGTGCCAGCAGCCAAGATCGGGGGACAGACTATGGCTACACCTTC.